The text below deals with one T cell receptor beta chain. Its antigen remains unidentified. One end of the junction does not line up with germline, which may come from a read error. This sample is part of a study of molecular identifiers for immune sequencing clone quantification. In the study overall: RNA from roughly 21,000 or 96,000 naive CD8 cells was split five ways in replicates, with four sequenced.

Each CDR3 protein is one row after TCRdb ran MiXCR on the PCR reads. The sample lists some 320,000 distinct CDR3 sequences; about a fifth were seen once. General study findings and limits: Identical TCR molecules can share a barcode, and this sharing could underestimate highly expanded clone sizes.

This CDR3 spans 14 amino acids. CDR1 PRHDT and CDR2 FYEKMQ come from the germline V gene (reference sequence). The clonotype originates from a human donor in good health. Some libraries in this study had Jurkat cell RNA spiked in. Sequenced material: naive CD8+ T cells from blood, with Jurkat cell RNA spiked in. Subset: FACS-sorted CD8+CD4-CCR7+CD45RA+ naive T cells. The chain joins TRBV13 to TRBJ1-5, with TRBD1 matching 7 bases. CDR3 sequence: CASREQGSNQPRHF. The CDR3 coding sequence is TGTGCCAGCAGGGAACAGGGGAGCAATCAGCCCCGGCATTTT.